This entry lists 19 T cell receptor beta chains sequenced from one sample in a study of breast tumors, draining lymph nodes, adjacent tissues. TCRdb used MiXCR to reprocess the multiplex PCR reads, holding one entry per CDR3 protein. The top ten hold approximately 1.3% of the sample, which has about 100,000 distinct CDR3 sequences, 21% seen once. The lymph nodes were axillary draining lymph nodes from breast cancer patients. Sequenced: axillary lymph node tissue. Receptor source: a female donor with breast cancer. Some clones in this sample may be carry-over from other donors' samples.

CDR3: CASSQGGELFF. As DNA, the CDR3 is TGCGCCAGCAGCCAGGGGGGCGAGCTGTTTTTT. V is TRBV4-3 and J is TRBJ2-2, with D perhaps matching TRBD1 or TRBD2 (6 bases each). The length of the CDR3 is 11 residues. Trimming left V 3 bases short and J 11 bases short, with 7 bases between. Per the germline V gene, CDR1 is LGHNA and CDR2 is YSLEER.

Many counts were recorded for this clonotype. The chain combines TRBV9 with TRBJ2-1; possibly TRBD2 for D (6 bases). The V end lost 3 bases, the J end lost 9 bases, and 16 bases lay between the germline ends. The CDR3 is 14 residues long. The V gene's germline CDR1 is SGDLS and CDR2 YYNGEE. CDR3 sequence: CASSARELASEQFF. The CDR3 DNA reads TGTGCCAGCAGCGCCCGAGAACTAGCCAGTGAGCAGTTCTTC.

This clonotype was seen repeatedly, ten times or more. The chain has TRBV12-3 or TRBV12-4 and TRBJ2-7; the match to TRBD2 covers 8 bases. Unmatched junction bases numbered 7, after V lost 6 bases and J lost 3 bases. The CDR3 covers 14 residues. The CDR3 region is CASSRGGRIYEQYF. The CDR3 DNA reads TGTGCCAGCAGCCGGGGGGGACGGATCTACGAGCAGTACTTC.

This clonotype was counted many times. The chain recombines TRBV25-1 with TRBJ2-5, with D possibly TRBD2 on 6 matching bases. Germline lookup yields CDR1 MGHDK and CDR2 SYGVNS. This CDR3 is 15 amino acids long. The V gene lost 2 bases and the J gene lost 5 bases, with 15 bases spanning the gap. CDR3: CASSEPRRGWETQYF. CDR3 coding DNA: TGTGCCAGCAGTGAACCCCGCCGGGGGTGGGAGACCCAGTACTTC.

This clonotype was counted at least ten times. The chain links TRBV6-6 to TRBJ2-5; no reliable D call. The CDR3 has 11 amino acids. The germline V gene has CDR1 MNHNY and CDR2 SVGAGI (reference sequence). Between the trimmed V and J ends, which lost 2 bases and 5 bases, there was a span of 3 bases. CDR3 sequence (DNA): TGTGCCAGCAGTTACCTGGAGACCCAGTACTTC. It is translated as CASSYLETQYF.

The rearrangement links TRBV7-2 to TRBJ1-2; D perhaps matches TRBD1 (6 bases). Between the trimmed V and J ends, which lost 2 bases and 1 base, there was a span of 14 bases. The length of the CDR3 is 16 residues. Germline V gene data show CDR1 as SGHTA and CDR2 as FQGNSA. In DNA form, the CDR3 reads TGTGCCAGCAGCTTACCAACAGGGCGGAATAACTATGGCTACACCTTC. Its translation is CASSLPTGRNNYGYTF.

This clonotype was seen at least ten times. The chain recombines TRBV5-6 with TRBJ1-2; no clear D. The germline V gene encodes CDR1 SGHDT and CDR2 YYEEEE. The CDR3 contains 15 residues. V lost 0 bases, J lost 0 bases, and 9 bases lay in between. CDR3 protein: CASSLAPGANYGYTF. CDR3 nucleotide sequence: TGTGCCAGCAGCTTGGCCCCCGGAGCTAACTATGGCTACACCTTC.

This clonotype came up many times. The rearrangement links TRBV19 to TRBJ1-5; the match to TRBD1 covers 8 bases. V lost 3 bases, J lost 4 bases, and 2 bases stayed unmatched. The germline V gene has CDR1 LNHDA and CDR2 SQIVND (reference sequence). CDR3 size: 14 residues. The CDR3 nucleotides are TGTGCCAGTAGTATTGGGACAGGTAATCAGCCCCAGCATTTT. It codes for CASSIGTGNQPQHF.

This clonotype was counted ten times or more. V and J are TRBV20-1 and TRBJ2-7, with TRBD2 matching over 10 bases. The junction had 6 bases not matched to a gene; V was cut back by 3 bases and J by 4 bases. CDR1 is DFQATT, CDR2 SNEGSKA, per germline (reference sequence). The CDR3 is 14 residues long. In DNA, the CDR3 is TGCAGTGCTAGTAAACTAGCGGGAAGGTACGAGCAGTACTTC. Its protein product is CSASKLAGRYEQYF.

Many counts were recorded for this clonotype. V gene TRBV15 combines with J gene TRBJ2-7; D may correspond to TRBD1 or TRBD2 (5 bases each). From germline, CDR1 is LNHNV and CDR2 YYDKDF (reference sequence). The V end was cut by 0 bases, the J end by 6 bases, with 9 bases between. The CDR3 sequence is 13 residues long. DNA for the CDR3: TGTGCCACCAGCAGAGATGTGAGGGGCGAGCAGTACTTC. It codes for CATSRDVRGEQYF.

This clonotype showed up many times. CDR3 region: CASSHRGGNQPQHF. The DNA of the CDR3 is TGCGCCAGCAGCCACAGGGGCGGCAATCAGCCCCAGCATTTT. The chain couples TRBV4-1 to TRBJ1-5; D is possibly TRBD1 (6 bases). The V and J ends lost 3 bases and 2 bases respectively, with 8 bases between them. Germline values: CDR1 MGHRA, CDR2 YSYEKL. The CDR3 sequence is 14 residues long.

This clonotype was found many times. The chain links TRBV20-1 to TRBJ2-5; 9 nucleotides match TRBD2. V trimming: 0 bases; J trimming: 1 base; junction bases outside the gene matches: 12. There are 18 residues in the CDR3. The germline gives CDR1 DFQATT, CDR2 SNEGSKA (reference sequence). The CDR3 DNA is TGCAGTGCTAGAGATGAGTGGCCGCTAGCGGGGCTCCAAGAGACCCAGTACTTC. Translated: CSARDEWPLAGLQETQYF.

This clonotype was counted many times. The chain has TRBV19 and TRBJ1-2, with D possibly TRBD1 on 5 matching bases. In germline, CDR1 is LNHDA, CDR2 SQIVND (reference sequence). V shed 8 bases and J shed 4 bases, with 14 bases lying between them. CDR3 length: 13 residues. The CDR3 is CASSEGRVYGYTF. For the CDR3, the DNA is TGTGCCAGTTCGGAGGGGCGTGTCTATGGCTACACCTTC.

This clonotype came up many times. V gene TRBV5-4 combines with J gene TRBJ2-7; D unclear. The V gene's germline CDR1 is SGHNT and CDR2 YYREEE (reference sequence). Trimming took 2 bases from V and 3 from J, leaving 12 bases between them. The CDR3 sequence is 14 residues long. Here the CDR3 reads CASSFSRRNYEQYF. For the CDR3, the DNA is TGTGCCAGCAGCTTCAGCAGGCGGAACTACGAGCAGTACTTC. Full variable domain (rest looked up from reference TRBV5-4 and TRBJ2-7): ETGVTQSPTHLIKTRGQQVTLRCSSQSGHNTVSWYQQALGQGPQFIFQYYREEENGRGNFPPRFSGLQFPNYSSELNVNALELDDSALYLCASSFSRRNYEQYFGPGTRLTVT.

The chain combines TRBV3-1 with TRBJ2-2, with 9 bases fitting TRBD1. The germline V gene has CDR1 LGHDT and CDR2 YNNKEL (reference sequence). The CDR3 is 15 amino acids. The trim removed 0 bases at V and 9 bases at J, leaving 5 bases unmatched. CDR3 amino acids: CASSQDGQGFRELFF. In nucleotides, the CDR3 is TGTGCCAGCAGCCAAGACGGACAGGGGTTCAGGGAGCTGTTTTTT.

This clonotype showed up just a few times. V and J are TRBV6-6 and TRBJ2-5; 15 bases align to TRBD2. Losses at the gene ends were 2 bases for V and 2 bases for J; bases not matched to a gene: 6. Germline CDR1 reads MNHNY; CDR2 reads SVGAGI (reference sequence). This CDR3 has 18 residues. The CDR3 protein is CASSYLGLAGGSQETQYF. In DNA, the CDR3 is TGTGCCAGCAGTTACCTGGGACTAGCGGGAGGATCACAAGAGACCCAGTACTTC.

This clonotype was observed a single time. A much more abundant neighbour one base away suggests this may be a read error. The genes are TRBV2 and TRBJ1-5; TRBD1 matches 7 bases. The length of the CDR3 is 16 residues. The V and J ends lost 3 bases and 9 bases, in that order; junction bases with no gene match: 14. In germline, CDR1 is SNHLY, CDR2 FYNNEI. The CDR3 DNA reads TGTGCCAGCAGTGAGTTCCCGTCAGGGGGTGCTTTGCCCCAGCATTTT. As protein: CASSEFPSGGALPQHF.

This clonotype occurred many times. The gene calls are TRBV2 and TRBJ1-5; D might be TRBD1 (5 bases). The V end lost 7 bases, the J end lost 0 bases, and 13 bases lay between the germline ends. CDR1 and CDR2 (germline): SNHLY, FYNNEI. The length of the CDR3 is 15 residues. This CDR3 reads CASKNRDGSNQPQHF. The CDR3 coding sequence is TGTGCCAGCAAGAACCGGGACGGTAGCAATCAGCCCCAGCATTTT.

The sample holds many counts of this clonotype. The chain recombines TRBV4-1 with TRBJ2-7, with 8 bases matching TRBD2. CDR1 is MGHRA and CDR2 is YSYEKL in the germline V gene. The length of the CDR3 is 14 residues. The V segment lost 6 bases and the J segment 3 bases; nucleotides outside the gene matches: 7. The DNA of the CDR3 is TGCGCCAGCAGTCAAAGCGGGAGTAGCTACGAGCAGTACTTC. Protein sequence: CASSQSGSSYEQYF.